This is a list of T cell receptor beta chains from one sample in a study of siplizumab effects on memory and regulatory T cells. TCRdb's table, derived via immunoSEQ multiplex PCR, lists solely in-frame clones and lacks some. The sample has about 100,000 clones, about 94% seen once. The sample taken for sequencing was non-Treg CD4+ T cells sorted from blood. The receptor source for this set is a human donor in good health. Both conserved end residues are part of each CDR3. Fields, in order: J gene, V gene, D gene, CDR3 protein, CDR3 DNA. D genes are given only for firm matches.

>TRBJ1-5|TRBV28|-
CASSFPPWRENQPQHF
TGTGCCAGCAGTTTTCCCCCGTGGAGAGAAAATCAGCCCCAGCATTTT
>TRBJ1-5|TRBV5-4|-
CASSFAKNNNQPQHF
TGTGCCAGCAGCTTCGCCAAAAATAACAATCAGCCCCAGCATTTT
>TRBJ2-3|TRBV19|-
CASSTRVGDTQYF
TGTGCCAGTAGTACCAGGGTTGGAGATACGCAGTATTTT
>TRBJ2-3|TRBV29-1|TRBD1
CSVEGQGAGTQYF
TGCAGCGTTGAGGGACAGGGCGCAGGTACGCAGTATTTT
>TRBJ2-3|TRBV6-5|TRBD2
CASRRGSGGDTQYF
TGTGCCAGCAGAAGGGGGTCGGGGGGGGATACGCAGTATTTT
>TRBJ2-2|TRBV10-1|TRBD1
CASSGDRIDGELFF
TGCGCCAGCAGTGGGGACAGAATTGACGGGGAGCTGTTTTTT
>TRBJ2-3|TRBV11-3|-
CASSWENTDTQYF
TGTGCCAGCAGCTGGGAGAATACAGATACGCAGTATTTT
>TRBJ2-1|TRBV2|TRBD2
CASKRTSRSNEQFF
TGTGCCAGCAAAAGGACTAGCAGAAGCAATGAGCAGTTCTTC
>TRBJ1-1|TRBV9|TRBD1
CASSVVPTGGLDAFF
TGTGCCAGCAGCGTAGTACCGACAGGGGGCTTGGATGCTTTCTTT
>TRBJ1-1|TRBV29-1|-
CSVEKGGNTEAFF
TGCAGCGTTGAAAAAGGAGGGAACACTGAAGCTTTCTTT
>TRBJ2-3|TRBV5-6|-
CASSLGPWDTQYF
TGTGCCAGCAGCTTAGGGCCCTGGGATACGCAGTATTTT
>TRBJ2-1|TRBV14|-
CASSRGVGAYNEQFF
TGTGCCAGCAGCCGGGGGGTAGGAGCCTACAATGAGCAGTTCTTC
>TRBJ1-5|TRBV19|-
CASSIARPSSRGNQPQHF
TGTGCCAGTAGTATAGCCCGGCCCAGTTCCAGAGGCAATCAGCCCCAGCATTTT
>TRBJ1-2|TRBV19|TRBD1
CASSTSGTGRSYGYTF
TGTGCCAGTAGTACATCCGGGACAGGGAGATCCTATGGCTACACCTTC
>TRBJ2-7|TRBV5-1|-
CASSLVGGYEQYF
TGCGCCAGCAGCTTGGTGGGGGGCTACGAGCAGTACTTC
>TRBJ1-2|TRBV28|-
CASSFGQGYGYTF
TGTGCCAGCAGTTTTGGGCAGGGGTACGGCTACACCTTC
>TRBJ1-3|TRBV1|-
CTSSQVRDRDESSGNTIYF
TGCACCAGCAGCCAAGTTAGGGACAGGGACGAGAGCTCGGGAAACACCATATATTTT
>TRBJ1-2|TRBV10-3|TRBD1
CAISGQGENYGYTF
TGTGCCATCAGTGGACAGGGAGAAAACTATGGCTACACCTTC
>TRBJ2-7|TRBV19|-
CASSISRVSYEQYF
TGTGCCAGTAGTATTAGTCGAGTCTCCTACGAGCAGTACTTC
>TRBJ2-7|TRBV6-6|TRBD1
CASSYYGDSSYEQYF
TGTGCCAGCAGTTACTACGGGGACAGCTCCTACGAGCAGTACTTC
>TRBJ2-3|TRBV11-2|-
CASSLGPGPSTDTQYF
TGTGCCAGCAGCTTAGGCCCTGGCCCTAGCACAGATACGCAGTATTTT
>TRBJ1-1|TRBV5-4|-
CASSQKKSGQRLMNTEAFF
TGTGCCAGCAGCCAAAAAAAATCGGGACAACGCCTAATGAACACTGAAGCTTTCTTT
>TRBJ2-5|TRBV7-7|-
CASSRQMGGVETQYF
TGTGCTAGCAGCAGGCAGATGGGCGGGGTAGAGACCCAGTACTTC
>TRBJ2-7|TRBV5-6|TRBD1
CASSLWTGGVNEQYF
TGTGCCAGCAGCTTGTGGACAGGGGGTGTTAACGAGCAGTACTTC
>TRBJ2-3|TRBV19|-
CASGGGDTQYF
TGTGCCAGTGGGGGTGGGGATACGCAGTATTTT
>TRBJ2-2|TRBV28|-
CASSPAIGGATGELFF
TGTGCCAGCAGTCCGGCAATTGGAGGGGCCACCGGGGAGCTGTTTTTT
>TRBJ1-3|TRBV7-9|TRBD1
CASSPTGAGNTIYF
TGTGCCAGCAGCCCTACAGGGGCCGGAAACACCATATATTTT
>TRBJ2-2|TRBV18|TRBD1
CASSPMGQGITGELFF
TGTGCCAGCTCACCGATGGGACAGGGGATCACCGGGGAGCTGTTTTTT
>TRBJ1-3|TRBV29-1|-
CSVERPNSGNTIYF
TGCAGCGTTGAGCGACCGAACTCTGGAAACACCATATATTTT
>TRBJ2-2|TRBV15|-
CATRVALNTGELFF
TGTGCCACACGGGTTGCCCTGAACACCGGGGAGCTGTTTTTT
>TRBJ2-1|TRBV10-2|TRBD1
CASTVPGGHNEQFF
TGCGCCAGCACCGTTCCAGGGGGCCACAATGAGCAGTTCTTC
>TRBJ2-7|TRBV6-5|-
CASSYFLAEGQEYF
TGTGCCAGCAGTTACTTTCTGGCGGAGGGGCAGGAGTACTTC
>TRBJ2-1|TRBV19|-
CASSKSGLGYNEQFF
TGTGCCAGTAGTAAATCGGGACTTGGTTACAATGAGCAGTTCTTC
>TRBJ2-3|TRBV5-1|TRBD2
CASSFTSGGSSDTQYF
TGCGCCAGCAGCTTCACAAGCGGGGGATCCTCAGATACGCAGTATTTT
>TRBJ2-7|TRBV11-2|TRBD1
CASSPGQLVYEQYF
TGTGCCAGCAGCCCGGGACAGCTCGTCTACGAGCAGTACTTC
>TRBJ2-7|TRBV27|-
CASRGVLGPHEQYF
TGTGCCAGCAGGGGGGTGCTGGGGCCCCACGAGCAGTACTTC
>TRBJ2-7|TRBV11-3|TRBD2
CASSPTSGSYEQYF
TGTGCCAGCAGCCCGACTAGCGGGAGTTACGAGCAGTACTTC